This T cell receptor beta chain was obtained from a study of CD8 T cells in ankylosing spondylitis. Germline V gene sequence: CDR1 SQVTM, CDR2 ANQGSEA. The CDR3 spans 17 residues. Trimming left V 2 bases short and J 4 bases short, with 23 bases between. MiXCR, applied by TCRdb to the 5' RACE reads, yields one record per CDR3 protein. The data contain 150,000 to 250,000 distinct CDR3 sequences, more than 10% of them singletons. This rearrangement joins TRBV29-1 to TRBJ1-2; D possibly corresponds to TRBD1 (6 bases). The source material was blood, either unsorted or a sorted T cell fraction (not recorded which). This sequence was found in a male donor with ankylosing spondylitis or in good health (not recorded which). CDR3 in amino acids: CSVELPPTGQRGYGYTF. CDR3 DNA sequence: TGCAGCGTTGAATTACCCCCAACAGGGCAGCGTGGCTATGGCTACACCTTC.